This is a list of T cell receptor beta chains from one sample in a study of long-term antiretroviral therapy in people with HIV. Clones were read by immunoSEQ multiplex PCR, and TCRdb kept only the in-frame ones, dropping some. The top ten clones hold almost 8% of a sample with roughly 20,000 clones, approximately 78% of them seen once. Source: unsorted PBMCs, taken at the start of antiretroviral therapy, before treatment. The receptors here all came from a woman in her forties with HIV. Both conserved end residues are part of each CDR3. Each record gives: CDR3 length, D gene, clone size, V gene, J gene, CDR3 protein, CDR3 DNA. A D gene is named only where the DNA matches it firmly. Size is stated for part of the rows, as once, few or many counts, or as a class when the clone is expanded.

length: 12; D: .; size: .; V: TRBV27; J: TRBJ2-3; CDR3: CASSTQGDTQYF; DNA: TGTGCCAGCAGTACCCAGGGGGATACGCAGTATTTT
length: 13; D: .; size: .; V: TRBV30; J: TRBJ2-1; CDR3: CAWSVRFGNEQFF; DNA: TGTGCCTGGAGTGTACGATTCGGGAATGAGCAGTTCTTC
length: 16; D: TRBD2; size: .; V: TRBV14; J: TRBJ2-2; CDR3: CASSPSLAANTGELFF; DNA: TGTGCCAGCAGTCCGAGTCTAGCGGCGAACACCGGGGAGCTGTTTTTT
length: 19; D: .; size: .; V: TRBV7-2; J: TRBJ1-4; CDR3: CASSLVHGPRASTNEKLFF; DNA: TGTGCCAGCAGCTTAGTCCACGGACCCCGGGCGTCGACTAATGAAAAACTGTTTTTT
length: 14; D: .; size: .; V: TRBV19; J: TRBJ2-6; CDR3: CASSASPGANVLTF; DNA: TGTGCCAGTAGTGCCAGTCCTGGGGCCAACGTCCTGACTTTC
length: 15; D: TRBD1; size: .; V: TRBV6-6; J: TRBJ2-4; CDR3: CASRPGGGSKNIQYF; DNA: TGTGCCAGCAGGCCAGGGGGCGGGTCCAAAAACATTCAGTACTTC
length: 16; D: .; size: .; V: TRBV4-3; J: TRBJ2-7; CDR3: CASSHSATGESYEQYF; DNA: TGCGCCAGCAGCCACTCCGCGACGGGGGAATCCTACGAGCAGTACTTC
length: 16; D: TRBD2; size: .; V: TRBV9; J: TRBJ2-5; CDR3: CASSGGGTSRLETQYF; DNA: TGTGCCAGCAGCGGGGGAGGGACTAGCAGGTTGGAGACCCAGTACTTC
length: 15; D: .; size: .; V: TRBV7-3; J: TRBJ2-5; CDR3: CASSLTNGKGETQYF; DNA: TGTGCCAGCAGTTTAACGAACGGGAAAGGGGAGACCCAGTACTTC
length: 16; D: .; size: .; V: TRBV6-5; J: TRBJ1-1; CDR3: CASSYSRNSRNTEAFF; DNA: TGTGCCAGCAGTTACTCGAGGAACAGCCGGAACACTGAAGCTTTCTTT
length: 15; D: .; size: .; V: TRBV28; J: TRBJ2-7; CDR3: CANSFRLGDTYEQYF; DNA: TGTGCCAACAGTTTTCGATTAGGGGATACCTACGAGCAGTACTTC
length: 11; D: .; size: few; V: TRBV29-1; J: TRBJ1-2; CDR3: CSVSESGGYTF; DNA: TGCAGCGTTTCGGAGAGTGGTGGCTACACCTTC
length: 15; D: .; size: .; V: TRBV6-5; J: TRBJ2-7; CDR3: CASSYSARGFYEQYF; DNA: TGTGCCAGCAGTTACTCGGCAAGGGGATTCTACGAGCAGTACTTC
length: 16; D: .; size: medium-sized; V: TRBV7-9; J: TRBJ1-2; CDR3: CASSPQGGKPNYGYTF; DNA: TGTGCCAGCAGCCCCCAAGGGGGGAAACCTAACTATGGCTACACCTTC
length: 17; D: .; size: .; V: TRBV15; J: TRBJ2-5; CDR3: CATSRDSFQGRRETQYF; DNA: TGTGCCACCAGCAGGGACAGCTTTCAAGGAAGACGGGAGACCCAGTACTTC
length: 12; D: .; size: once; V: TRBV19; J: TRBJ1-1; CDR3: CASSSRFSEAFF; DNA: TGTGCCAGTAGTTCGAGGTTCTCTGAAGCTTTCTTT
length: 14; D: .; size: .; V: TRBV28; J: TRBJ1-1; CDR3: CASSLGQLNTEAFF; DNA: TGTGCCAGCAGTTTAGGGCAACTGAACACTGAAGCTTTCTTT
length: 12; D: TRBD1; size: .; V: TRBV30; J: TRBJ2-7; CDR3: CAWSRDSYEQYF; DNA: TGTGCCTGGAGTCGGGACAGCTACGAGCAGTACTTC
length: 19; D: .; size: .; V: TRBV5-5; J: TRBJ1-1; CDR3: CASSLSLSSRRRVNTEAFF; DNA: TGTGCCAGCAGCTTGTCCCTGTCGTCTCGGAGAAGGGTGAACACTGAAGCTTTCTTT
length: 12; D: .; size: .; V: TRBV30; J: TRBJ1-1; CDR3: CAWRGVNTEAFF; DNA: TGTGCCTGGAGAGGGGTAAACACTGAAGCTTTCTTT
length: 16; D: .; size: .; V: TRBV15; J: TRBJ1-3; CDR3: CATSRGNPSPGNTIYF; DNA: TGTGCCACCAGCAGAGGGAACCCCTCTCCTGGAAACACCATATATTTT
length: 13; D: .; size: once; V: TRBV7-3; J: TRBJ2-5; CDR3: CASSFNSGETQYF; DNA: TGTGCCAGCAGCTTTAATTCCGGAGAGACCCAGTACTTC